This is a list of T cell receptor beta chains from one sample in a study of blood T cell repertoires in COVID-19. The method was immunoSEQ multiplex PCR; TCRdb's version includes in-frame clones alone and lacks a portion of them. The data show tens of thousands of clones, just over 85% seen once. Sequenced: peripheral blood. Receptor source: a man between 65 and 79 years old with acute or convalescent COVID-19. The CDR3 runs from the conserved cysteine through the conserved F or W. The D gene is left open where the match is weak. Clone size appears in some rows only: once, few, many, or a class for an expanded clone.

-	TRBV7-8	TRBJ1-2	-	TGTGCCAGCAGCTTCCGGTTACAGGGCTATGGCTACACCTTC	CASSFRLQGYGYTF
few	TRBV6-2/TRBV6-3	TRBJ2-7	-	TGTGCCAGCAGTGTTTTTACGGGGGAGCAGTACTTC	CASSVFTGEQYF
-	TRBV5-1	TRBJ2-5	TRBD2	TGCGCCAGCAGCTGGGGACTAGCGGGAGAAGAGACCCAGTACTTC	CASSWGLAGEETQYF
-	TRBV5-1	TRBJ1-5	-	TGCGCCAGCAGCTTGGCAGGGAATAGCAATCAGCCCCAGCATTTT	CASSLAGNSNQPQHF
few	TRBV5-1	TRBJ2-2	-	TGCGCCAGCAGCTTGGCAGGGACAACCGGGGAGCTGTTTTTT	CASSLAGTTGELFF
-	TRBV18	TRBJ2-1	-	TGTGCCAGCTCACCAAGCGCGGTATCGGGATTGGCGTTCTTC	CASSPSAVSGLAFF
-	TRBV6-2/TRBV6-3	TRBJ2-1	-	TGTGCCAGCAGTAAAGGACAGTTCAATGAGCAGTTCTTC	CASSKGQFNEQFF
-	TRBV5-1	TRBJ2-1	-	TGCGCCAGCAGCTTTACCGGGCCCCCGGGGGATGAGCAGTTCTTC	CASSFTGPPGDEQFF
-	TRBV5-6	TRBJ2-7	-	TGTGCCAGCAGCTTGGTTTCCGGGTTCGACGAGCAGTACTTC	CASSLVSGFDEQYF
few	TRBV4-1	TRBJ2-7	TRBD1	TGCGCCAGCAGCCAAGAGTTGGGACAGAACTACGAGCAGTACTTC	CASSQELGQNYEQYF
-	TRBV11-2	TRBJ2-2	-	TGTGCCAGCAGCGGCAGCAGGGTCGGGGAGCTGTTTTTT	CASSGSRVGELFF
-	TRBV30	TRBJ1-5	-	TGTGCCTGCGCCCGGGTCGGCAATCAGCCCCAGCATTTT	CACARVGNQPQHF
-	TRBV7-2	TRBJ1-3	TRBD1	TGTGCCAGCAGCCCAGACAGGGACCGAAACACCATATATTTT	CASSPDRDRNTIYF